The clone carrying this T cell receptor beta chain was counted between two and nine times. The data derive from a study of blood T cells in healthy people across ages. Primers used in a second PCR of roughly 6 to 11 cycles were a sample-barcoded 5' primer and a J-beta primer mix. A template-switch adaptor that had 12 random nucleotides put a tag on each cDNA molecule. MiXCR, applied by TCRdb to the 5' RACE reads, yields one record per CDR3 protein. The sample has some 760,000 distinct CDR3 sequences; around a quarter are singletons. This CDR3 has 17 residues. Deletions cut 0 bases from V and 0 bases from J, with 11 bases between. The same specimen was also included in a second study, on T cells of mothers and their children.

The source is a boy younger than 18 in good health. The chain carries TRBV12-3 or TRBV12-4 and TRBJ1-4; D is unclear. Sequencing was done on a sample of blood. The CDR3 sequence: CASSLASGIATNEKLFF. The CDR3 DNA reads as TGTGCCAGCAGTTTAGCTTCGGGAATAGCAACTAATGAAAAACTGTTTTTT.